The 23 T cell receptor beta chains given below trace back to one sample, sequenced in a study of T cell responses to AZD1222 COVID-19 vaccine. Profiled with immunoSEQ multiplex PCR; TCRdb holds only in-frame clones, not every one. The data contain 130,000 or so clones, about 86% of them seen just once; the ten biggest clones take up roughly an eighth. Sequencing used peripheral blood, obtained on day 0 of AZD1222 vaccination. The receptors originated from an adult in good health.

The chain employs TRBV19 and TRBJ1-5; TRBD1 is a possible D gene (5 bases). Trimming cost V 0 bases and J 2 bases, with 11 bases left between them. CDR1 is LNHDA, CDR2 SQIVND, per germline (reference sequence). The CDR3 runs 16 residues. This CDR3 reads CASSIERGSGNQPQHF. CDR3 DNA sequence: TGTGCCAGTAGTATAGAACGGGGGAGCGGCAATCAGCCCCAGCATTTT.

The V call is TRBV11-2, the J call TRBJ1-6; D is perhaps TRBD1 (6 bases). V dropped 5 bases and J dropped 10 bases, with 15 bases sitting between them. Germline CDR1 is SGHAT and CDR2 is FQNNGV. The CDR3 length is 14 residues. The CDR3 DNA is TGTGCCAGCAGCACGGACAGTGAGAGATCACCCCTCCACTTT. Translated: CASSTDSERSPLHF.

The rearrangement links TRBV25-1 to TRBJ1-1, with unresolved D. This CDR3 contains 13 residues. CDR1 and CDR2 from the germline V gene are MGHDK and SYGVNS. V shed 1 base and J shed 5 bases, with 8 bases lying between them. This CDR3 reads CASSESWGTEAFF. The CDR3 region has the DNA TGTGCCAGCAGTGAATCTTGGGGTACTGAAGCTTTCTTT.

The chain is built from TRBV28 and TRBJ2-5; D is possibly TRBD1 (5 bases). V lost 7 bases and J lost 3, with 18 bases in between. Looked up from germline, CDR1 is MDHEN and CDR2 is SYDVKM. This CDR3 has 15 amino acids. This CDR3 is CASTSSWGREETQYF. CDR3 nucleotides: TGTGCCAGCACCTCGAGTTGGGGCAGGGAAGAGACCCAGTACTTC.

The gene calls are TRBV2 and TRBJ1-1; possible D gene TRBD1, 5 bases. Trimming removed 7 bases at V and 3 bases at J, with 12 bases between. Germline lookup yields CDR1 SNHLY and CDR2 FYNNEI. The CDR3 runs to 13 residues. The CDR3 DNA reads TGTGCCAGCACGCCCAGGGTAGACACTGAAGCTTTCTTT. Translation: CASTPRVDTEAFF.

This clone was recorded once. The chain is built from TRBV18 and TRBJ2-1; D uncertain. Germline CDR1 reads KGHSH; CDR2 reads LQKENI. This CDR3 is 14 amino acids long. Trimming left V 3 bases short and J 3 bases short, with 9 bases between. This CDR3 is CASSPTEVYNEQFF. CDR3 nucleotides: TGTGCCAGCTCACCCACCGAGGTCTACAATGAGCAGTTCTTC. Based on the CDR3 plus reference TRBV18 and TRBJ2-1, the full variable domain is NAGVMQNPRHLVRRRGQEARLRCSPMKGHSHVYWYRQLPEEGLKFMVYLQKENIIDESGMPKERFSAEFPKEGPSILRIQQVVRGDSAAYFCASSPTEVYNEQFFGPGTRLTVL.

CDR3 sequence reads: CSVEAAALNEQFF. CDR3 nucleotides: TGCAGCGTTGAAGCTGCCGCCCTCAATGAGCAGTTCTTC. The chain is built from TRBV29-1 and TRBJ2-1, with unresolved D. Trimming shortened V by 1 base and J by 6 bases, and 10 bases separated the two germline ends. The CDR3 is made up of 13 amino acids. Germline V gene lookup returns CDR1 SQVTM and CDR2 ANQGSEA.

This clone showed up just a few times. V and J are TRBV7-9 and TRBJ2-7; unclear D gene. Germline V CDR1 and CDR2: SEHNR, FQNEAQ (reference sequence). This CDR3 contains 15 residues. Between the trimmed V and J ends, which lost 5 bases and 3 bases, there was a span of 17 bases. CDR3 sequence reads: CASSRPPGRSYEQYF. The CDR3 bases are TGTGCCAGCAGCCGACCCCCAGGACGAAGCTACGAGCAGTACTTC.

The V gene is TRBV6-5, the J gene TRBJ1-2, with D possibly matching TRBD1 (6 bases). The CDR3 has 14 residues. Germline V lookup: CDR1 MNHEY, CDR2 SVGAGI. V was cut by 8 bases and J by 5 bases, with 18 bases left in between. The CDR3 loop is CASSQAAGVYGYTF. CDR3 DNA sequence: TGTGCCAGCTCCCAGGCGGCAGGGGTATATGGCTACACCTTC.

The J gene is TRBJ2-6, the V gene TRBV7-9; D perhaps matches TRBD2 (5 bases). Germline CDR1 SEHNR, CDR2 FQNEAQ (reference sequence). The ends were cut back, 3 bases at V and 2 bases at J, with 8 bases in the middle. This CDR3 has 15 amino acids. As DNA, the CDR3 is TGTGCCAGCAGCTTCGGGGTAGCTGGGGCCAACGTCCTGACTTTC. This translates into CASSFGVAGANVLTF.

The chain couples TRBV6-5 to TRBJ1-2; D uncertain. Trimming shortened V by 3 bases and J by 3 bases, and 11 bases separated the two germline ends. The CDR3 is 14 amino acids. Germline assignment: CDR1 MNHEY and CDR2 SVGAGI. In DNA form, the CDR3 reads TGTGCCAGCAGTTATCGGCGGGAGTACTATGGCTACACCTTC. Translation: CASSYRREYYGYTF.

This sequence joins TRBV12-3 or TRBV12-4 and TRBJ2-6; no clear D. This CDR3 contains 13 residues. V gave up 6 bases and J gave up 4 bases, with 7 bases separating them. The CDR3: CASSPSGANVLTF. As DNA, the CDR3 is TGTGCCAGCAGCCCTTCCGGGGCCAACGTCCTGACTTTC.

V usage is TRBV19 and J usage is TRBJ2-6; D remains unclear. The germline gives CDR1 LNHDA, CDR2 SQIVND (reference sequence). The CDR3 contains 14 residues. With 8 bases removed from V and 4 bases from J, the gap between germline ends came to 12 bases. The CDR3 here is CASLGMEGANVLTF. Here the CDR3 DNA reads TGTGCCAGTCTTGGGATGGAAGGGGCCAACGTCCTGACTTTC.

CDR3 in amino acids: CAFLAGGRTQYF. The DNA for the CDR3 is TGTGCCTTTCTAGCGGGAGGACGCACGCAGTATTTT. The rearrangement joins TRBV30 to TRBJ2-3; 11 bases map to TRBD2. This CDR3 has 12 amino acids. The germline CDR1 and CDR2 sequences are GTSNPN and SVGIG (reference sequence). With 7 bases clipped from V and 9 bases from J, the junction kept 6 bases outside the gene matches. The whole variable domain, filled in from reference TRBV30 and TRBJ2-3, reads SQTIHQWPATLVQPVGSPLSLECTVEGTSNPNLYWYRQAAGRGLQLLFYSVGIGQISSEVPQNLSASRPQDRQFILSSKKLLLSDSGFYLCAFLAGGRTQYFGPGTRLTVL.

The V and J genes are TRBV27 and TRBJ2-2; 13 bases match TRBD2. This CDR3 spans 19 amino acids. V lost 3 bases to trimming and J lost 2 bases; unmatched junction nucleotides: 9. CDR1 and CDR2 from the germline V gene are MNHEY and SMNVEV (reference sequence). This chain's CDR3 is CASSFRGLAGEVNTGELFF. The DNA for the CDR3 is TGTGCCAGCAGTTTCCGCGGACTAGCGGGGGAGGTCAACACCGGGGAGCTGTTTTTT.

This CDR3 reads CASSPHGGIAKNIQYF. The CDR3 DNA reads TGTGCCAGTAGCCCCCATGGGGGAATAGCCAAAAACATTCAGTACTTC. The chain uses TRBV19 and TRBJ2-4; D possibly uses TRBD1 or TRBD2 (5 bases each). V dropped 6 bases and J dropped 0 bases, with 15 bases sitting between them. The CDR3 is 16 residues long. CDR1 is LNHDA and CDR2 is SQIVND in the germline V gene (reference sequence).

This clone was seen once. The chain uses TRBV7-9 and TRBJ2-3, with a tentative D call TRBD2 (5 bases). The CDR3 runs to 17 residues. Germline lookup yields CDR1 SEHNR and CDR2 FQNEAQ (reference sequence). Trimming took off 1 base at V and 0 bases at J, with 14 bases between the two ends. The CDR3, as DNA: TGTGCCAGCAGCTTAGGTCGGGGTAGCGCCAGCACAGATACGCAGTATTTT. This sequence encodes CASSLGRGSASTDTQYF.

The V and J genes are TRBV19 and TRBJ2-7; 8 nucleotides line up with TRBD2. The V gene's germline CDR1 is LNHDA and CDR2 SQIVND (reference sequence). V gave up 4 bases and J gave up 6 bases; unmatched junction bases: 5. CDR3 length equals 13 residues. CDR3 region: CASSTRTSSEQYF. The CDR3 DNA reads as TGTGCCAGTAGTACGCGGACTAGCAGCGAGCAGTACTTC.

This clone was detected many times. The gene calls are TRBV5-6 and TRBJ1-2; D is possibly TRBD1 (5 bases). With 4 bases removed from V and 4 bases from J, the gap between germline ends came to 14 bases. CDR1 is SGHDT and CDR2 is YYEEEE in the germline V gene. This CDR3 region has 14 residues. DNA for the CDR3: TGTGCCAGCAGCCTCCCGGGACTCAGCTATGGCTACACCTTC. Amino acids: CASSLPGLSYGYTF.

This chain joins TRBV9 and TRBJ2-7, with TRBD2 matching over 14 bases. V trimming: 4 bases; J trimming: 10 bases; junction bases outside the gene matches: 7. There are 14 residues in the CDR3. Per the germline V gene, CDR1 is SGDLS and CDR2 is YYNGEE. The CDR3 region is CASSLGTSGSDQYF. CDR3 in DNA: TGTGCCAGCAGCTTGGGGACTAGCGGGAGCGACCAGTACTTC. The complete variable domain, with remaining parts taken from reference TRBV9 and TRBJ2-7, reads DSGVTQTPKHLITATGQRVTLRCSPRSGDLSVYWYQQSLDQGLQFLIQYYNGEERAKGNILERFSAQQFPDLHSELNLSSLELGDSALYFCASSLGTSGSDQYFGPGTRLTVT.

The V gene is TRBV3-1 (or the pseudogene TRBV3-2), the J gene TRBJ1-3; D is uncertain. The V end lost 3 bases, the J end lost 2 bases, and 5 bases lay between the germline ends. The V gene's germline CDR1 is LGHDT and CDR2 YNNKEL (reference sequence). The CDR3 is made up of 13 amino acids. CDR3 coding DNA: TGTGCCAGCAGCCAGATCCCTGGAAACACCATATATTTT. Protein sequence: CASSQIPGNTIYF.

The chain employs TRBV6-4 and TRBJ1-5; no clear D. The CDR3 contains 14 residues. Germline loops: CDR1 MRHNA, CDR2 SNTAGT. Trimming shortened V by 2 bases and J by 0 bases, and 5 bases separated the two germline ends. The CDR3 loop reads CASSDGNSNQPQHF. CDR3 DNA sequence: TGTGCCAGCAGTGACGGAAATAGCAATCAGCCCCAGCATTTT.

This sequence joins TRBV5-1 and TRBJ2-5, with 10 nucleotides matching TRBD1. The CDR3 length is 14 residues. CDR1 is SGHRS, CDR2 YFSETQ, per germline. The J segment lost 4 bases and the V segment lost 7 bases, leaving 7 bases of the junction unmatched. The CDR3 here is CASHPRTGGETQYF. CDR3 nucleotides: TGCGCCAGCCATCCCAGGACAGGGGGAGAGACCCAGTACTTC.